This entry lists 28 T cell receptor beta chains sequenced from one sample in a study of blood T cell repertoires in COVID-19. Repertoires were generated with immunoSEQ multiplex PCR, while TCRdb's copy carries only in-frame clones and drops some. Here the sample spans 150,000 to 200,000 clones, over 70% being singletons. Sequenced: PBMCs or T cells enriched from blood (not recorded which). These receptors all stem from a man in his 60s who had been exposed to COVID-19.

The chain combines TRBV19 with TRBJ1-4; D gene unclear. Trimming stripped 3 bases from V and 6 bases from J, with 14 bases between. The CDR3 runs to 15 residues. CDR1 LNHDA and CDR2 SQIVND come from the germline V gene (reference sequence). The DNA of the CDR3 is TGTGCCAGTAGTATTGAGACACGATCCTATGAAAAACTGTTTTTT. Protein sequence: CASSIETRSYEKLFF.

This chain connects TRBV27 to TRBJ1-5, with a possible D match to TRBD1 (6 bases). The CDR3 consists of 15 residues. V was trimmed by 5 bases and J by 2 bases, leaving 13 bases between them. CDR1 and CDR2 from the germline V gene are MNHEY and SMNVEV (reference sequence). Here the CDR3 reads CASSTGGQGNQPQHF. The CDR3 coding sequence is TGTGCCAGCAGTACGGGGGGCCAGGGCAATCAGCCCCAGCATTTT.

Ten or more counts support this clone. The V and J genes are TRBV4-1 and TRBJ1-5; D is ambiguous. Germline CDR1 reads MGHRA; CDR2 reads YSYEKL. The ends were cut back, 0 bases at V and 5 bases at J, with 14 bases in the middle. This CDR3 has 16 amino acids. CDR3 protein: CASSQEVTWSYQPQHF. CDR3 sequence (DNA): TGCGCCAGCAGCCAAGAGGTCACATGGTCCTATCAGCCCCAGCATTTT.

The chain employs TRBV5-1 and TRBJ2-3, with 9 bases matching TRBD2. There are 20 residues in the CDR3. The ends lost 4 bases at V and 1 base at J; junction bases unmatched: 19. Germline V gene lookup returns CDR1 SGHRS and CDR2 YFSETQ. CDR3 amino acids: CASSPRVPSGRLGRTDTQYF. Written as DNA, the CDR3 is TGCGCCAGCAGCCCTCGAGTTCCCAGCGGGAGGCTCGGGCGCACAGATACGCAGTATTTT.

This clone has a handful of counts. The chain links TRBV5-1 to TRBJ2-7; 7 bases align to TRBD2. The V and J ends lost 4 bases and 6 bases, in that order; junction bases with no gene match: 19. The germline gives CDR1 SGHRS, CDR2 YFSETQ. The CDR3 loop spans 17 amino acids. The CDR3 nucleotides are TGCGCCAGCAGCCCAACCCTCCCCACAGGTACGGGAGGCGAGCAGTACTTC. Protein product: CASSPTLPTGTGGEQYF.

This clone was observed at least ten times. The J gene is TRBJ2-7, the V gene TRBV2, with TRBD1 identical over 9 bases. The V gene's germline CDR1 is SNHLY and CDR2 FYNNEI. CDR3 length: 15 residues. The V gene end was trimmed by 6 bases and the J gene end by 1 base; junction bases not matched to a gene: 7. The CDR3 sequence is CASSVDRGRSYEQYF. CDR3 bases: TGTGCCAGCAGCGTGGACAGGGGAAGATCCTACGAGCAGTACTTC.

The rearrangement joins TRBV5-6 to TRBJ1-2; D gene ambiguous. Germline loops: CDR1 SGHDT, CDR2 YYEEEE. V was pared by 0 bases and J by 3 bases, with 9 bases between. The CDR3 is 14 amino acids. The CDR3 loop reads CASSLAGPDYGYTF. The CDR3 nucleotides read TGTGCCAGCAGCTTGGCTGGGCCGGACTATGGCTACACCTTC.

This clone was picked up a small number of times. The gene calls are TRBV27 and TRBJ2-1; 10 bases are a match to TRBD2. Per germline, CDR1 MNHEY and CDR2 SMNVEV (reference sequence). The CDR3 totals 13 residues. The J segment lost 8 bases and the V segment lost 7 bases, leaving 5 bases of the junction unmatched. The DNA for the CDR3 is TGTGCCAGCACTAGCGGGAGACTCGATGAGCAGTTCTTC. Encoded protein: CASTSGRLDEQFF.

The rearrangement links TRBV5-4 to TRBJ2-5; 11 bases line up with TRBD2. The CDR3 has 15 residues. Germline CDR1 reads SGHNT; CDR2 reads YYREEE (reference sequence). The trim removed 4 bases at V and 5 bases at J, leaving 7 bases unmatched. As DNA, the CDR3 is TGTGCCAGCAGCCCAACTAGCGGGAGTTTCGAGACCCAGTACTTC. It translates to CASSPTSGSFETQYF.

V gene TRBV5-5 combines with J gene TRBJ2-5; D is ambiguous. Trimming stripped 0 bases from V and 2 bases from J, with 8 bases between. The CDR3 consists of 14 residues. Looked up from germline, CDR1 is SGHKS and CDR2 is YYEKEE (reference sequence). Written as DNA, the CDR3 is TGTGCCAGCAGCTTGGAGTCAGAACAAGAGACCCAGTACTTC. The encoded protein is CASSLESEQETQYF.

This clone was seen a few times. The CDR3 DNA is TGTGCCAGCAGTTCCCTCCCGGGACAGGGCACTGAAGCTTTCTTT. Amino acids: CASSSLPGQGTEAFF. This chain joins TRBV28 and TRBJ1-1; 9 bases line up with TRBD1. The CDR3 is 15 amino acids. The V segment lost 4 bases and the J segment 4 bases; nucleotides outside the gene matches: 7. CDR1 and CDR2 (germline): MDHEN, SYDVKM.

J is TRBJ2-7 and V is TRBV30; TRBD2 matches at 7 bases. Trimming at V came to 5 bases and at J to 3 bases, leaving 4 bases not matched to a gene. Per the germline V gene, CDR1 is GTSNPN and CDR2 is SVGIG (reference sequence). The CDR3 consists of 12 residues. CDR3 loop: CAWGGGNYEQYF. In DNA, the CDR3 is TGTGCCTGGGGCGGGGGAAACTACGAGCAGTACTTC.

V is TRBV11-2 and J is TRBJ2-1; 7 bases line up with TRBD2. Germline trimming cut 7 bases from V and 2 bases from J; bases unmatched to any gene: 5. The CDR3 sequence is 14 residues long. Germline V gene data show CDR1 as SGHAT and CDR2 as FQNNGV. CDR3 amino acids: CASTQGGTYNEQFF. As DNA, the CDR3 is TGTGCCAGCACCCAGGGAGGGACCTACAATGAGCAGTTCTTC.

V is TRBV10-1 and J is TRBJ1-5; D is unresolved. Germline V gene sequence: CDR1 WNHNN, CDR2 SYGVQD (reference sequence). The V end lost 7 bases, the J end lost 0 bases, and 16 bases lay between the germline ends. This CDR3 region has 16 residues. CDR3 region: CASTKRGILSNQPQHF. CDR3 coding DNA: TGCGCCAGCACTAAAAGAGGAATTCTTAGCAATCAGCCCCAGCATTTT.

The chain has TRBV11-3 and TRBJ1-3; no clear D gene. Germline assignment: CDR1 SGHNT and CDR2 YENEEA. There are 16 residues in the CDR3. V lost 3 bases to trimming and J lost 0 bases, with 12 bases between them. This CDR3 is CASSFGRASSGNTIYF. The CDR3 DNA follows: TGTGCCAGCAGCTTCGGCAGAGCGAGCTCTGGAAACACCATATATTTT.

The CDR3 protein is CAISESWNRLLNGYTF. CDR3 in DNA: TGTGCCATCAGTGAGTCTTGGAACCGACTTCTAAATGGCTACACCTTC. The chain joins TRBV10-3 to TRBJ1-2; D is uncertain. This CDR3 spans 16 amino acids. V lost 0 bases and J lost 6, with 17 bases in between. The germline V gene encodes CDR1 ENHRY and CDR2 SYGVKD.

In regard to this clone: The sample carries other DNA sequences with the same CDR3. This chain links TRBV5-1 with TRBJ1-3; possibly TRBD1 for D (5 bases). The V and J ends lost 4 bases and 2 bases respectively, with 13 bases between them. Germline V gene sequence: CDR1 SGHRS, CDR2 YFSETQ. The CDR3 has 15 amino acids. The CDR3 nucleotides read TGCGCCAGCAGCCCGACGCAAGGGGCTGGAAACACCATATATTTT. Encoded protein: CASSPTQGAGNTIYF.

This chain connects TRBV7-8 to TRBJ1-4; possible D gene TRBD1, 5 bases. The germline V and J ends were trimmed by 2 bases and 4 bases, with 14 bases remaining between them. Germline CDR1 reads SGHVS; CDR2 reads FQNEAQ. The CDR3 is 16 amino acids. The CDR3 DNA follows: TGTGCCAGCAGCTTAAACACTCGGGGGGGTAATGAAAAACTGTTTTTT. It translates to CASSLNTRGGNEKLFF.

The rearrangement uses TRBV25-1 and TRBJ1-2, with D perhaps TRBD1 (6 bases). The V gene's germline CDR1 is MGHDK and CDR2 SYGVNS. Between the trimmed V and J ends, which lost 3 bases and 3 bases, there was a span of 8 bases. The CDR3 consists of 13 residues. The CDR3 loop reads CASSDGGYYGYTF. CDR3 sequence (DNA): TGTGCCAGCAGTGATGGGGGCTACTATGGCTACACCTTC.

The chain has TRBV7-2 and TRBJ2-1, with 13 bases aligning to TRBD2. The CDR3 has 16 residues. The V gene's germline CDR1 is SGHTA and CDR2 FQGNSA. The J segment lost 1 base and the V segment lost 8 bases, leaving 5 bases of the junction unmatched. CDR3 amino acids: CASQLAGGRSYNEQFF. DNA for the CDR3: TGTGCCAGCCAACTAGCGGGAGGGAGATCCTACAATGAGCAGTTCTTC.

This chain joins TRBV6-5 and TRBJ2-7; perhaps TRBD2 as D (5 bases). Trimming pared 6 bases from V and 6 bases from J, leaving 21 bases between. Looked up from germline, CDR1 is MNHEY and CDR2 is SVGAGI. CDR3 size: 15 residues. CDR3 residues: CASRPAGVRGGEQYF. In DNA, the CDR3 is TGTGCCAGCAGGCCCGCTGGGGTCCGGGGTGGCGAGCAGTACTTC.

This sequence joins TRBV11-2 and TRBJ1-2; D ambiguous. The germline V gene encodes CDR1 SGHAT and CDR2 FQNNGV. This CDR3 is built from 13 residues. Trimming cost V 0 bases and J 5 bases, with 7 bases left between them. The CDR3 DNA sequence: TGTGCCAGCAGCTTAGATCCCCGGTATGGCTACACCTTC. Translation gives CASSLDPRYGYTF.

The rearrangement joins TRBV14 to TRBJ1-6, with D possibly matching TRBD1 (5 bases). Germline CDR1 is SGHDN and CDR2 is FVKESK. This CDR3 region has 14 residues. Trimming took off 4 bases at V and 10 bases at J, with 14 bases between the two ends. CDR3: CASSRTGQWSPLHF. Written as DNA, the CDR3 is TGTGCCAGCAGCCGTACAGGTCAATGGTCACCCCTCCACTTT.

The chain combines TRBV6-1 with TRBJ2-1; 9 bases are shared with TRBD1. Per germline, CDR1 MNHNS and CDR2 SASEGT. The V and J ends lost 2 bases and 2 bases, in that order; junction bases with no gene match: 4. The CDR3 loop spans 16 amino acids. CDR3 in amino acids: CASSERDRVTYNEQFF. The CDR3 bases are TGTGCCAGCAGTGAAAGGGACAGGGTAACCTACAATGAGCAGTTCTTC.

The chain uses TRBV7-2 and TRBJ2-3; D perhaps matches TRBD2 (6 bases). The CDR3 runs to 15 residues. Germline V lookup: CDR1 SGHTA, CDR2 FQGNSA. Trimming pared 5 bases from V and 1 base from J, leaving 13 bases between. The CDR3 region has the DNA TGTGCCAGCAGCCATAGCGGAAGGGGCACAGATACGCAGTATTTT. Protein: CASSHSGRGTDTQYF. Drawing the rest from reference TRBV7-2 and TRBJ2-3, the complete variable domain is GAGVSQSPSNKVTEKGKDVELRCDPISGHTALYWYRQSLGQGLEFLIYFQGNSAPDKSGLPSDRFSAERTGGSVSTLTIQRTQQEDSAVYLCASSHSGRGTDTQYFGPGTRLTVL.

The rearrangement links TRBV27 to TRBJ1-5, with D perhaps matching TRBD1 (6 bases). V lost 7 bases and J 0 bases, leaving 16 bases between the germline ends. This CDR3 region has 16 residues. Germline CDR1 is MNHEY and CDR2 is SMNVEV (reference sequence). CDR3 sequence (DNA): TGTGCCAGCACTCCACTTGGACAGATTAGCAATCAGCCCCAGCATTTT. Translating it yields CASTPLGQISNQPQHF.

V and J are TRBV11-2 and TRBJ2-7; no reliable D call. Trimming cost V 1 base and J 0 bases, with 13 bases left between them. This CDR3 is 16 amino acids long. Germline loops: CDR1 SGHAT, CDR2 FQNNGV. CDR3 DNA sequence: TGTGCCAGCAGCTTAGGCGGCTCCTTAGTCTCCTACGAGCAGTACTTC. This translates into CASSLGGSLVSYEQYF.

The CDR3 nucleotides read TGTGCCAGCAGCTACACCAGGGGGCGCGGAACCGGGGAGCTGTTTTTT. This codes for CASSYTRGRGTGELFF. The chain is built from TRBV7-8 and TRBJ2-2, with 8 bases fitting TRBD1. V gave up 4 bases and J gave up 5 bases; unmatched junction bases: 9. Germline V gene data show CDR1 as SGHVS and CDR2 as FQNEAQ. The CDR3 is made up of 16 amino acids.